The TCR beta chain under discussion was sequenced for a study of identical twins. TCRdb reprocessed the 5' RACE reads via MiXCR and lists one record per CDR3 protein. The repertoire has about 330,000 distinct CDR3 sequences, over 9% of them found once; the top ten carry 7.2%. Germline assignment: CDR1 SGHVS and CDR2 FQNEAQ. This CDR3 contains 14 residues. V was cut by 1 base and J by 7 bases, with 11 bases left in between. These data were likewise used in another study, on yellow fever vaccine responses in identical twins.

The receptor was derived from a woman younger than 30 in good health. This chain uses TRBV7-8 with TRBJ2-1; tentative D call: TRBD2 (5 bases). The source material was CD8+ T cells sorted from blood. CDR3 region: CASSLGVGGNEQFF. As DNA, the CDR3 is TGTGCCAGCAGCTTAGGAGTGGGCGGGAATGAGCAGTTCTTC.